The 6 T cell receptor beta chains presented below share a single source sample, sequenced in a study of PD-L1 blockade in urothelial cancer. The assay was immunoSEQ multiplex PCR, and TCRdb's table has in-frame clones only and misses some. The sample has roughly 51,000 clones; 70% to 80% are singletons. Time point reported: pretreatment peripheral blood. This material consisted of PBMCs, taken around atezolizumab (anti-PD-L1) treatment. These receptors were collected from a man between 65 and 80 years old with urothelial cancer.

This sequence joins TRBV28 and TRBJ2-7; possible D gene TRBD1, 5 bases. This CDR3 contains 14 residues. CDR1 is MDHEN, CDR2 SYDVKM, per germline. Deletions cut 6 bases from V and 0 bases from J, with 12 bases between. CDR3 nucleotides: TGTGCCAGCAGCTCCCGGCAGGGCTCCTACGAGCAGTACTTC. It translates to CASSSRQGSYEQYF.

This chain joins TRBV6-1 and TRBJ2-1; D not resolved. The CDR3 covers 13 residues. V lost 2 bases and J lost 5, with 7 bases in between. Germline V gene lookup returns CDR1 MNHNS and CDR2 SASEGT. CDR3 nucleotides: TGTGCCAGCAGTGAATCCCCCGACAATGAGCAGTTCTTC. Translation: CASSESPDNEQFF.

The chain uses TRBV11-1 and TRBJ2-1; 8 nucleotides align to TRBD1. The CDR3 runs 15 residues. Germline V gene lookup returns CDR1 SGHAT and CDR2 FQDESV (reference sequence). Trimming removed 5 bases from V and 2 bases from J; junction bases left unmatched: 5. CDR3 residues: CASSTRTGTYNEQFF. The CDR3, as DNA: TGTGCCAGCAGCACCCGGACAGGGACCTACAATGAGCAGTTCTTC.

The rearrangement links TRBV6-6 to TRBJ2-7, with D maybe TRBD2 (7 bases). Trimming stripped 10 bases from V and 4 bases from J, with 17 bases between. The CDR3 length is 13 residues. CDR1 is MNHNY, CDR2 SVGAGI, per germline (reference sequence). Here the CDR3 reads CATMEGGRYEQYF. CDR3 in DNA: TGTGCCACCATGGAGGGGGGGAGGTACGAGCAGTACTTC.

This clone came up once. V is TRBV30 and J is TRBJ2-2, with 7 bases aligning to TRBD2. CDR3 length equals 15 residues. Germline V gives CDR1 GTSNPN, CDR2 SVGIG (reference sequence). The V segment lost 4 bases and the J segment 5 bases; nucleotides outside the gene matches: 10. This CDR3 reads CAWNRGRAGTGELFF. The CDR3 coding sequence is TGTGCCTGGAATCGGGGGAGGGCTGGGACCGGGGAGCTGTTTTTT.

The gene calls are TRBV10-3 and TRBJ2-7; 8 positions agree with TRBD1. CDR3 size: 13 residues. Germline assignment: CDR1 ENHRY and CDR2 SYGVKD. With 3 bases clipped from V and 6 bases from J, the junction kept 4 bases outside the gene matches. The CDR3 reads CAISDRTGSEQYF. CDR3 sequence (DNA): TGTGCCATCAGTGATAGGACAGGGAGCGAGCAGTACTTC.